These 26 T cell receptor beta chains were sequenced from one sample in a study of CD8 T cells in ankylosing spondylitis. Regarding the study as a whole: What appeared characteristic of ankylosing spondylitis blood was a TCR beta motif of eight highly homologous variants.

TCRdb analysed the 5' RACE reads with MiXCR anew, one entry per CDR3 protein. The table records a few hundred thousand distinct CDR3 sequences, approximately 20% of them present only once. The antigens for these receptors are not known. Sequencing was performed on blood, either unsorted or a sorted T cell fraction (not recorded which). Source of these receptors: a male donor with ankylosing spondylitis.

This clonotype was picked up a small number of times. The chain recombines TRBV4-1 with TRBJ1-1; a weak D match, TRBD1 (5 bases). The CDR3 loop spans 15 amino acids. The germline CDR1 and CDR2 sequences are MGHRA and YSYEKL. V lost 0 bases and J lost 4, with 12 bases in between. This CDR3 is CASSQDGGLGTEAFF. The CDR3 region has the DNA TGCGCCAGCAGCCAAGATGGGGGGTTGGGCACTGAAGCTTTCTTT.

The rearrangement uses TRBV10-3 and TRBJ2-5; D not resolved. The CDR3 is made up of 12 amino acids. The germline gives CDR1 ENHRY, CDR2 SYGVKD. V shed 2 bases and J shed 3 bases, with 4 bases lying between them. The CDR3 sequence is CAISEAEETQYF. The CDR3 nucleotides are TGTGCCATCAGTGAGGCGGAAGAGACCCAGTACTTC.

V gene TRBV7-9 combines with J gene TRBJ2-1; 11 bases fit TRBD2. This CDR3 region has 15 residues. Trimming at V came to 2 bases and at J to 6 bases, leaving 3 bases not matched to a gene. CDR1 SEHNR and CDR2 FQNEAQ come from the germline V gene (reference sequence). The CDR3 loop is CASSLLLAGVNEQFF. As DNA, the CDR3 is TGTGCCAGCAGCTTACTACTAGCGGGAGTCAATGAGCAGTTCTTC. The full variable domain, with the rest looked up from reference TRBV7-9 and TRBJ2-1, is DTGVSQNPRHKITKRGQNVTFRCDPISEHNRLYWYRQTLGQGPEFLTYFQNEAQLEKSRLLSDRFSAERPKGSFSTLEIQRTEQGDSAMYLCASSLLLAGVNEQFFGPGTRLTVL.

This clonotype appeared a few times. This sequence joins TRBV12-3 or TRBV12-4 and TRBJ2-3, with D perhaps TRBD2 (5 bases). This CDR3 is 14 amino acids long. V shed 5 bases and J shed 2 bases, with 11 bases lying between them. CDR3 sequence (DNA): TGTGCCAGCAGTCAAGCGGAGCACACAGATACGCAGTATTTT. It translates to CASSQAEHTDTQYF.

This clonotype has a single count. The chain joins TRBV28 to TRBJ1-4, with a weak D call TRBD1 (6 bases). V was clipped by 3 bases and J by 3 bases, with 11 bases between them. This CDR3 has 15 amino acids. Germline CDR1 reads MDHEN; CDR2 reads SYDVKM. Written as DNA, the CDR3 is TGTGCCAGCAGTTTTACAGGGAGGGCTAATGAAAAACTGTTTTTT. This encodes CASSFTGRANEKLFF.

This clonotype was seen at least ten times. The chain uses TRBV9 and TRBJ2-2, with D unresolved. The CDR3 loop spans 12 amino acids. Trimming took 0 bases from V and 4 from J, leaving 1 base between them. Germline V gives CDR1 SGDLS, CDR2 YYNGEE. Written as DNA, the CDR3 is TGTGCCAGCAGCGTAGTCACCGGGGAGCTGTTTTTT. Protein product: CASSVVTGELFF.

The chain carries TRBV7-3 and TRBJ2-2; D perhaps matches TRBD2 (5 bases). The CDR3 has 16 amino acids. V was pared by 5 bases and J by 3 bases, with 16 bases between. CDR1 SGHTA and CDR2 FQGTGA come from the germline V gene. CDR3 nucleotide sequence: TGTGCCAGCAGCCCCCTTACGGGATTCGACACCGGGGAGCTGTTTTTT. It is translated as CASSPLTGFDTGELFF.

The J gene is TRBJ1-1, the V gene TRBV6-1, with D possibly being TRBD1 (5 bases). V was shortened by 3 bases and J by 4 bases, with 15 bases between the two germline ends. The CDR3 has 15 residues. Germline CDR1 and CDR2: MNHNS and SASEGT. The CDR3 sequence is CASSDVDRPSTEAFF. In DNA, the CDR3 is TGTGCCAGCAGTGATGTTGACAGACCTTCCACTGAAGCTTTCTTT.

The chain links TRBV7-3 to TRBJ2-1; 13 bases are shared with TRBD2. There are 14 residues in the CDR3. Losses at the gene ends were 5 bases for V and 9 bases for J; bases not matched to a gene: 4. Germline CDR1 is SGHTA and CDR2 is FQGTGA. DNA of the CDR3: TGTGCCAGCAGCCCGGGACTAGCGGGGAGTGAGCAGTTCTTC. Translated: CASSPGLAGSEQFF.

The sample holds many counts of this clonotype. The CDR3 is CASSLTGLGNEQFF. CDR3 nucleotides: TGTGCCAGCAGCTTGACAGGGCTGGGCAATGAGCAGTTCTTC. The chain couples TRBV11-2 to TRBJ2-1; 7 nucleotides line up with TRBD1. The V and J ends lost 3 bases and 6 bases, in that order; junction bases with no gene match: 5. This CDR3 region has 14 residues. Germline loops: CDR1 SGHAT, CDR2 FQNNGV. Using reference TRBV11-2 and TRBJ2-1 for the parts outside the CDR3, the full variable domain is EAGVAQSPRYKIIEKRQSVAFWCNPISGHATLYWYQQILGQGPKLLIQFQNNGVVDDSQLPKDRFSAERLKGVDSTLKIQPAKLEDSAVYLCASSLTGLGNEQFFGPGTRLTVL.

V is TRBV4-3 and J is TRBJ1-3; D call uncertain. The germline CDR1 and CDR2 sequences are LGHNA and YSLEER. Trimming removed 0 bases at V and 4 bases at J, with 4 bases between. The CDR3 has 13 residues. This chain's CDR3 is CASSQETGNTIYF. The CDR3 nucleotides are TGCGCCAGCAGCCAAGAAACAGGAAACACCATATATTTT.

The sample holds a few counts of this clonotype. The chain combines TRBV9 with TRBJ2-1; D unclear. The CDR3 runs 17 residues. The germline CDR1 and CDR2 sequences are SGDLS and YYNGEE. With 0 bases removed from V and 0 bases from J, the gap between germline ends came to 13 bases. CDR3 coding DNA: TGTGCCAGCAGCGTAGCTAGGCTTCCAAGCTCCTACAATGAGCAGTTCTTC. Its protein product is CASSVARLPSSYNEQFF.

The chain couples TRBV7-9 to TRBJ2-1, with D unresolved. Trimming took off 5 bases at V and 8 bases at J, with 10 bases between the two ends. Germline-derived CDR1 and CDR2 are SEHNR and FQNEAQ (reference sequence). The CDR3 is 12 amino acids. The CDR3 DNA sequence: TGTGCCAGCAGCCCTACTGTGGATGAGCAGTTCTTC. Translating gives CASSPTVDEQFF.

This clonotype was recorded many times. The chain couples TRBV12-3 or TRBV12-4 to TRBJ2-2; D ambiguous. The length of the CDR3 is 14 residues. Trimming removed 3 bases from V and 0 bases from J, with 5 bases in between. The CDR3 DNA reads as TGTGCCAGCAGTTTTGGCCCGAACACCGGGGAGCTGTTTTTT. This gives the protein CASSFGPNTGELFF.

This sequence joins TRBV2 and TRBJ2-3, with D tentatively TRBD1 (5 bases). The CDR3 has 14 amino acids. The germline V gene has CDR1 SNHLY and CDR2 FYNNEI. Trimming removed 6 bases at V and 4 bases at J, with 14 bases between. In nucleotides, the CDR3 is TGTGCCAGCAGGGACACCTACGCAGCAGATACGCAGTATTTT. It yields the protein CASRDTYAADTQYF.

J is TRBJ1-1 and V is TRBV7-6; 12 bases are a match to TRBD1. Germline CDR1 reads SGHVS; CDR2 reads FNYEAQ. V gave up 1 base and J gave up 4 bases; unmatched junction bases: 7. This CDR3 comprises 17 residues. The CDR3 reads CASSLGWGQGAGTEAFF. Written as DNA, the CDR3 is TGTGCCAGCAGCTTAGGATGGGGACAGGGGGCAGGCACTGAAGCTTTCTTT.

The chain joins TRBV7-9 to TRBJ1-1; no clear D. The V gene lost 1 base and the J gene lost 7 bases, with 10 bases spanning the gap. The CDR3 loop spans 13 amino acids. Germline values: CDR1 SEHNR, CDR2 FQNEAQ (reference sequence). The CDR3 region is CASSLGVEVEAFF. Written as DNA, the CDR3 is TGTGCCAGCAGCTTAGGGGTGGAAGTTGAAGCTTTCTTT.

The chain couples TRBV4-1 to TRBJ1-1; D not resolved. The CDR3 consists of 13 residues. Germline V gene sequence: CDR1 MGHRA, CDR2 YSYEKL. The germline V and J ends were trimmed by 6 bases and 1 base, with 9 bases remaining between them. The CDR3 here is CASRSQKNTEAFF. CDR3 DNA: TGCGCCAGCAGGTCGCAGAAGAACACTGAAGCTTTCTTT.

About this clonotype itself: At one boundary the junction diverges from the germline segment, which might be a read error. The chain couples TRBV20-1 to TRBJ2-7, with TRBD2 identical over 10 bases. The CDR3 sequence is 16 residues long. Germline CDR1 and CDR2: DFQATT and SNEGSKA (reference sequence). CDR3 residues: CCARDLGSGGLYEQYF. CDR3 DNA sequence: TGCTGTGCTAGAGATCTCGGTAGCGGGGGGCTCTACGAGCAGTACTTC.

There are many counts of this clonotype. This chain uses TRBV29-1 with TRBJ2-7; D is unclear. From germline, CDR1 is SQVTM and CDR2 ANQGSEA. V was pared by 0 bases and J by 2 bases, with 11 bases between. The CDR3 has 14 residues. The CDR3 DNA reads TGCAGCGTTGAAGAGAGTGGCGGAACCTACGAGCAGTACTTC. Amino acid sequence: CSVEESGGTYEQYF.

There are a few counts of this clonotype. This chain links TRBV4-2 with TRBJ2-7; the D gene is possibly TRBD1 (5 bases). The CDR3 spans 15 residues. Germline V gives CDR1 LGHNA, CDR2 YNFKEQ. Trimming removed 5 bases at V and 0 bases at J, with 14 bases between. The CDR3 loop is CASSIGHMASYEQYF. The CDR3 DNA is TGTGCCAGCAGCATAGGACACATGGCCTCCTACGAGCAGTACTTC.

A word on this clonotype: Given a much more abundant clone one base away, this may be a read error. The chain combines TRBV20-1 with TRBJ2-3; 8 nucleotides line up with TRBD2. This CDR3 has 17 amino acids. V shed 4 bases, J shed 0 bases, and the junction held 12 bases outside the gene matches. Germline V gene sequence: CDR1 DFQATT, CDR2 SNEGSKA (reference sequence). In DNA, the CDR3 is TGCAGTGCTAACGGATTAGCGGGAAGGGGGAGCACAGATACGCAGTATTTT. It is translated as CSANGLAGRGSTDTQYF.

The chain carries TRBV6-5 and TRBJ2-3; 9 bases agree with TRBD2. Trimming took 5 bases from V and 6 from J; bases not matched to a gene: 12. The CDR3 spans 16 residues. Looked up from germline, CDR1 is MNHEY and CDR2 is SVGAGI. CDR3 in amino acids: CASSTMASGEWDTQYF. CDR3 nucleotide sequence: TGTGCCAGCAGTACTATGGCTAGCGGGGAATGGGATACGCAGTATTTT.

This clonotype was seen at least ten times. The chain employs TRBV12-3 or TRBV12-4 and TRBJ2-3; the D is unclear. V lost 6 bases, J lost 0 bases, and 10 bases lay in between. The CDR3 runs 14 residues. CDR3 region: CASSPTGSTDTQYF. CDR3 nucleotide sequence: TGTGCCAGCAGCCCCACTGGGAGCACAGATACGCAGTATTTT.

The chain uses TRBV4-2 and TRBJ2-7; D possibly corresponds to TRBD2 (6 bases). V dropped 3 bases and J dropped 4 bases, with 10 bases sitting between them. The germline V gene has CDR1 LGHNA and CDR2 YNFKEQ. There are 13 residues in the CDR3. CDR3 in DNA: TGTGCCAGCAGCCACGAGCTAGCGTACGAGCAGTACTTC. It is translated as CASSHELAYEQYF.

This clonotype was observed a handful of times. V gene TRBV10-3 combines with J gene TRBJ2-7; 7 bases agree with TRBD2. Trimming cost V 7 bases and J 0 bases; bases outside gene matches: 6. CDR1 ENHRY and CDR2 SYGVKD come from the germline V gene. The CDR3 has 14 residues. The CDR3 sequence is CAITPGTTSYEQYF. The CDR3 DNA is TGTGCCATCACTCCCGGGACTACCTCCTACGAGCAGTACTTC.